One T cell receptor beta chain is described in this entry. This specimen belongs to a study of blood T cell repertoires in COVID-19. Seattle's cohort entered during active infection and was followed longitudinally. Under the authors' procedure: Reference gene primers were amplified, and this amplification served to estimate nucleated cell counts. Sequenced by immunoSEQ multiplex PCR; TCRdb stores in-frame clones only, minus some. V, J and clone size reflect that table, while D and trimming were determined from the DNA. The sample shows approximately 150,000 clones, approximately 93% of them seen only once. Material for sequencing was peripheral blood. The origin of this receptor is a woman aged 55-69 years with COVID-19, enrolled during active disease.

CDR3 in amino acids: CASSEASGGEQYF. The CDR3 coding sequence is TGTGCCAGCAGTGAAGCGTCGGGGGGGGAGCAGTACTTC. The chain uses TRBV2 and TRBJ2-7; 8 bases fit TRBD2. The germline gives CDR1 SNHLY, CDR2 FYNNEI. This CDR3 is built from 13 residues. After removal of 0 bases from V and 7 bases from J, the junction contained 2 bases not matched to a gene.